This TCR beta chain was captured by sequencing in a study of cytomegalovirus exposure and HLA in healthy donors. About the study: Falling in the Caucasian-associated ancestry cluster were approximately 86% of some 400 genotyped donors.

Notes on this clone: Its specificity is not known.

In the PCR, 60 Vbeta and 13 Jbeta primers were used. Authors' analysis steps: Counted up in a later analysis, unique TCR beta chains came to 65 million to 80 million, with roughly 11 million shared. The data were produced by immunoSEQ multiplex PCR, yet TCRdb's version contains in-frame clones alone and is incomplete. V and J calls plus clone size are reproduced from that table; the DNA served to infer D and trimming. This table holds around 150,000 clones, approximately 82% found once. General observations from the study: Most of the TCR beta V segments (in an earlier analysis) were productive either about 87% or about 30% of the time.

This clonotype was obtained from a man aged 50 to 59 in good health and CMV-seropositive. What was sequenced was PBMCs.

The CDR3 sequence is CAWKFETGAGNTIYF. CDR3 bases: TGTGCCTGGAAATTTGAGACAGGGGCTGGAAACACCATATATTTT. This rearrangement joins TRBV30 to TRBJ1-3; TRBD1 aligns across 8 bases. Germline CDR1 GTSNPN, CDR2 SVGIG (reference sequence). The J segment lost 2 bases and the V segment lost 4 bases, leaving 7 bases of the junction unmatched. The CDR3 consists of 15 residues.